A selection of T cell receptor beta chains follows, all from one sample in a study of human T cells and chemical hapten exposure. TCRdb fed the RACE reads into MiXCR, producing one record per CDR3 protein. The data hold fewer than 150,000 distinct CDR3 sequences, with about 13% observed a single time. The sequenced sample was whole blood, obtained in connection with sensitization to the hapten diphenylcyclopropenone (DPC). Receptors were obtained from a man younger than 35 with alopecia areata. Some clones in this sample may be carry-over from other donors' samples. CDR3s include the opening cysteine and the closing phenylalanine or tryptophan. The order of the fields is V gene, clone size, J gene, D gene, CDR3 DNA, CDR3 protein. D genes are given only for firm matches. The size field is filled for only some rows; it gives once, few, many or a size class.

>TRBV7-3|NA|TRBJ1-6|NA
TGTGCCAGCAGCTTAACGGGCCGGGCGAGCCTCCACTTT
CASSLTGRASLHF
>TRBV20-1|few|TRBJ1-5|TRBD1
TGCAGTGCTAGAGATAGGGACAGAAATATATTTCAGCCCCAGCATTTT
CSARDRDRNIFQPQHF
>TRBV21-1|few|TRBJ2-1|NA
TGTGCCAGCTGTCGGAATGAGCAGTTCTTC
CASCRNEQFF
>TRBV14|NA|TRBJ2-7|NA
TGTGCCAGCAGCCAAGATCAGGGGTGGCCAACCTACGAGCAGTACTTC
CASSQDQGWPTYEQYF
>TRBV20-1|NA|TRBJ1-2|NA
TGCAGTGCTAGACCAGCCTACTATGGCTACACCTTC
CSARPAYYGYTF
>TRBV20-1|NA|TRBJ2-1|TRBD2
TGCAGTGCTAGCCTGACTAGCGGATATAATGAGCAGTTCTTC
CSASLTSGYNEQFF
>TRBV3-1|few|TRBJ1-2|TRBD1
TGTGCCAGCAGCCCGGGGGACAGAAATCTATATGGCTACACCTTC
CASSPGDRNLYGYTF
>TRBV27|NA|TRBJ2-2|NA
TGTGCCAGCGGGACACCAGGGTTCGGGGAGCTGTTTTTT
CASGTPGFGELFF
>TRBV7-9|many|TRBJ2-1|TRBD1
TGTGCCAGCAGCCCGTGGGGACAGAATCCGTTCTTC
CASSPWGQNPFF
>TRBV5-4|NA|TRBJ1-1|NA
TGTGCCAGCAGCTTGTTTCTGACGGCCGAAGAAGCTTTCTTT
CASSLFLTAEEAFF
>TRBV9|few|TRBJ1-6|NA
TGTGCCAGCAGCTTGACAGGCGCGGGGAATTCACCCCTCCACTTT
CASSLTGAGNSPLHF
>TRBV6-2/TRBV6-3|few|TRBJ1-5|NA
TGTGCCAGCAGTTATGCCCCATCGGCCCTGGGGAGCAATCAGCCCCAGCATTTT
CASSYAPSALGSNQPQHF
>TRBV7-9|few|TRBJ1-3|NA
TGTGCCAGCAGCCCTCAAAGGGCAGGTGTACGCACAAACTCTGGAAACACCATATATTTT
CASSPQRAGVRTNSGNTIYF
>TRBV2|NA|TRBJ1-1|TRBD1
TGTGCCAGCAGTGAGACAGGGCGGATCGCTGAAGCTTTCTTT
CASSETGRIAEAFF
>TRBV29-1|many|TRBJ2-7|TRBD1
TGCAGCGTTGAAGATTGGGGACAGGGGACCTACGAGCAGTACTTC
CSVEDWGQGTYEQYF
>TRBV5-1|few|TRBJ1-4|NA
TGCGCCAGCAAGACGTTGGAGGGAGATGAAAAACTGTTTTTT
CASKTLEGDEKLFF
>TRBV7-6|few|TRBJ2-5|TRBD1
TGTGCCAGCAGCCACCAACAGGGGACCCAAGAGACCCAGTACTTC
CASSHQQGTQETQYF
>TRBV6-2/TRBV6-3|NA|TRBJ2-7|NA
TGTGCCAGCACCCCGGCCCAAAAACTCTACGAGCAGTACTTC
CASTPAQKLYEQYF
>TRBV3-1|few|TRBJ2-1|NA
TGTGCCAGCAGCCAAGGACCCCCCCATTCTACCTACAATGAGCAGTTCTTC
CASSQGPPHSTYNEQFF
>TRBV2|NA|TRBJ1-2|TRBD1
TGTGCCAGCAGTGAAGTCTCAGGGGGCTATGGCTACACCTTC
CASSEVSGGYGYTF
>TRBV4-2|few|TRBJ1-1|TRBD1
TGTGCCAGCAGCCAAGATGCAGGGGGCGCCGCTGAAGCTTTCTTT
CASSQDAGGAAEAFF
>TRBV18|NA|TRBJ1-5|TRBD1
TGTGCCAGCTCACCGCGGGACAGGGTTCTGGATCAGCCCCAGCATTTT
CASSPRDRVLDQPQHF
>TRBV5-1|few|TRBJ2-1|TRBD2
TGCGCCAGCAGCTTGACCTCTAGCGGGGGTCGTGGGGAGCAGTTCTTC
CASSLTSSGGRGEQFF
>TRBV7-3|NA|TRBJ2-3|TRBD2
TGTGCCAGCAGCCTAGCGGGAGCTGACACAGATACGCAGTATTTT
CASSLAGADTDTQYF
>TRBV5-1|few|TRBJ2-2|NA
TGCGCCAGCAGCTTGGAAGCCCTCACCGGGGAGCTGTTTTTT
CASSLEALTGELFF
>TRBV12-3/TRBV12-4|NA|TRBJ2-6|NA
TGTGCCAGCAGTCGGGACACCCTCTCTGGGGCCAACGTCCTGACTTTC
CASSRDTLSGANVLTF
>TRBV28|many|TRBJ2-3|NA
TGTGCCAGCAGTCCAAATCAATATACGCAGTATTTT
CASSPNQYTQYF
>TRBV28|few|TRBJ2-7|TRBD1
TGTGCCAGCAGTCCTAGGGGACAGGGTTACGAGCAGTACTTC
CASSPRGQGYEQYF
>TRBV18|many|TRBJ1-1|NA
TGTGCCAGCTTAGGGATATTAGGGGATAGCACTGAAGCTTTCTTT
CASLGILGDSTEAFF
>TRBV18|few|TRBJ2-7|TRBD1
TGTGCCAGCTCACCAGCGGACAGGGTTCCCTACGAGCAGTACTTC
CASSPADRVPYEQYF
>TRBV6-5|many|TRBJ2-7|TRBD1
TGTGCCAGCTCAGGACAGGTCTCCGAGCAGTACTTC
CASSGQVSEQYF
>TRBV12-3/TRBV12-4|few|TRBJ1-6|NA
TGTGCCAGCAGTTTAGGGAGTTGGGGCCTTACGCTCCACTTT
CASSLGSWGLTLHF
>TRBV4-1|NA|TRBJ2-7|NA
TGCGCCAGCAGCCAAGGACAGTCGACCTACGAGCAGTACTTC
CASSQGQSTYEQYF